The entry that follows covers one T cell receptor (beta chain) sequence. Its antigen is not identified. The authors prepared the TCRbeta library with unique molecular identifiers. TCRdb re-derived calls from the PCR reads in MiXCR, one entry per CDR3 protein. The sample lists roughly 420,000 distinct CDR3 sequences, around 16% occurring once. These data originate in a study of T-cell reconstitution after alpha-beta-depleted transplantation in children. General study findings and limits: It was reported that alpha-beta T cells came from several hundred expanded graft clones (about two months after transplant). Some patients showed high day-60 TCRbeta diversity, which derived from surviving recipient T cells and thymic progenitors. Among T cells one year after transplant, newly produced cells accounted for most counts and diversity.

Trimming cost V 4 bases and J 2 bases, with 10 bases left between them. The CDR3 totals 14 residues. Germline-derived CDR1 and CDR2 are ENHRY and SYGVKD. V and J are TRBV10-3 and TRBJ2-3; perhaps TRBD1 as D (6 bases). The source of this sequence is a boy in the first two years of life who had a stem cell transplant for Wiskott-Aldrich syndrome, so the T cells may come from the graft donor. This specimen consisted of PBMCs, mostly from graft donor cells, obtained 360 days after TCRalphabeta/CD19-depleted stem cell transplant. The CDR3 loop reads CAISGWDNTDTQYF. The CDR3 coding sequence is TGTGCCATCAGTGGTTGGGACAACACAGATACGCAGTATTTT.